These T cell receptor beta chains were read from a single sample in a study of blood T cell repertoires in COVID-19. The protocol was immunoSEQ multiplex PCR, while the TCRdb copy is restricted to in-frame clones and leaves out a portion. The sample shows around 57,000 clones, roughly 91% of them seen only once. The sequenced sample consisted of peripheral blood. The source is a man aged 45 to 65 with active COVID-19. Both conserved end residues are part of each CDR3. A D gene is named only where the DNA matches it firmly. Some rows mark clone size as missing; the rest say once, few, many or name a class of expanded clone.

>NA|TRBV4-1|NA|TRBJ2-1
CASSQGPGSNEQFF
TGCGCCAGCAGCCAAGGTCCAGGTTCAAATGAGCAGTTCTTC
>NA|TRBV30|NA|TRBJ2-7
CAWNLQGGYEQYF
TGTGCCTGGAACCTACAGGGTGGGTACGAGCAGTACTTC
>TRBD2|TRBV6-4|NA|TRBJ2-3
CASSVLAGTTDTQYF
TGTGCCAGCAGTGTACTAGCGGGGACCACAGATACGCAGTATTTT
>NA|TRBV7-2|NA|TRBJ1-2
CASRGRENYGYTF
TGTGCCAGCAGAGGGAGGGAAAACTATGGCTACACCTTC
>TRBD2|TRBV28|NA|TRBJ2-3
CASSLPGGGTDTQYF
TGTGCCAGCAGTTTACCGGGGGGAGGAACAGATACGCAGTATTTT
>NA|TRBV18|few|TRBJ1-1
CASSQRGNTEAFF
TGTGCCAGCTCACAGCGGGGAAACACTGAAGCTTTCTTT
>NA|TRBV15|NA|TRBJ2-7
CATAKTNAGDRSIYEQYF
TGTGCCACCGCTAAAACCAACGCCGGGGATAGGTCGATCTACGAGCAGTACTTC
>TRBD2|TRBV24-1|NA|TRBJ2-1
CATSGVQTSGSNEQFF
TGTGCCACCAGTGGCGTTCAAACTAGCGGATCCAATGAGCAGTTCTTC
>TRBD1|TRBV7-2|NA|TRBJ2-7
CASSLQDWGWGQATYEQYF
TGTGCCAGCAGCTTACAGGATTGGGGGTGGGGACAGGCTACCTACGAGCAGTACTTC
>NA|TRBV5-1|NA|TRBJ2-5
CASSLLPARQETQYF
TGCGCCAGCAGCTTGCTCCCGGCGCGGCAAGAGACCCAGTACTTC
>TRBD1|TRBV5-5|once|TRBJ1-2
CASRTGQGYGYTF
TGTGCCAGCAGAACAGGACAGGGCTATGGCTACACCTTC
>NA|TRBV7-9|NA|TRBJ2-7
CASSPERVPYEQYF
TGTGCCAGCAGCCCGGAGCGGGTACCCTACGAGCAGTACTTC
>TRBD1|TRBV4-3|few|TRBJ2-5
CASSPQGAIQETQYF
TGCGCCAGCAGCCCTCAGGGGGCTATCCAAGAGACCCAGTACTTC
>TRBD2|TRBV2|NA|TRBJ2-5
CASNAGVQETQYF
TGTGCCAGCAATGCGGGGGTTCAGGAGACCCAGTACTTC
>NA|TRBV5-5|NA|TRBJ1-1
CASSLEIGARMNTEAFF
TGTGCCAGCAGCTTGGAAATTGGGGCTAGGATGAACACTGAAGCTTTCTTT
>NA|TRBV9|NA|TRBJ1-1
CASSVVDGGAFNTEAFF
TGTGCCAGCAGCGTAGTTGACGGTGGGGCCTTTAACACTGAAGCTTTCTTT
>TRBD1|TRBV19|NA|TRBJ1-1
CASSATGEVAFF
TGTGCCAGTAGTGCGACAGGGGAGGTAGCTTTCTTT
>NA|TRBV28|NA|TRBJ1-3
CASSLGQANTIYF
TGTGCCAGCAGTTTGGGTCAGGCAAACACCATATATTTT
>TRBD1|TRBV5-1|NA|TRBJ2-2
CASSQTDRGHTGELFF
TGCGCCAGCAGCCAAACCGACAGGGGGCACACCGGGGAGCTGTTTTTT
>NA|TRBV30|NA|TRBJ2-2
CASLTDTGELFF
TGTGCCTCCTTAACGGACACCGGGGAGCTGTTTTTT
>NA|TRBV28|once|TRBJ1-2
CASSSYGTAHYGYTF
TGTGCCAGCAGTTCGTACGGGACTGCACACTATGGCTACACCTTC
>TRBD1|TRBV28|NA|TRBJ2-5
CASKTGGKETQYF
TGTGCCAGCAAGACAGGGGGAAAGGAGACCCAGTACTTC